This TCR beta chain was obtained from a study of blood T cell repertoires in COVID-19. Background on the study: PBMCs, B-cell-depleted T cells, or T cells provided the cDNA or gDNA that made up the material.

The germline V gene has CDR1 SNHLY and CDR2 FYNNEI. The CDR3 length is 12 residues. The ends lost 11 bases at V and 2 bases at J; junction bases unmatched: 5. Authors' analysis steps: Reference gene primer amplification yielded estimated nucleated cell counts. This table comes from immunoSEQ multiplex PCR, and its TCRdb copy is limited to in-frame clones, with some not included. That table gives V, J and clone size, and the DNA gave D and trimming. The sample yields about 190,000 clones, 75% to 90% seen once. The V call is TRBV2, the J call TRBJ1-1; 7 bases align to TRBD1. The sample consisted of peripheral blood. The sequence came from a man in his thirties or forties with acute or convalescent COVID-19. CDR3 coding DNA: TGTGCCGGGGGACAGCCTAACACTGAAGCTTTCTTT. Residues: CAGGQPNTEAFF.